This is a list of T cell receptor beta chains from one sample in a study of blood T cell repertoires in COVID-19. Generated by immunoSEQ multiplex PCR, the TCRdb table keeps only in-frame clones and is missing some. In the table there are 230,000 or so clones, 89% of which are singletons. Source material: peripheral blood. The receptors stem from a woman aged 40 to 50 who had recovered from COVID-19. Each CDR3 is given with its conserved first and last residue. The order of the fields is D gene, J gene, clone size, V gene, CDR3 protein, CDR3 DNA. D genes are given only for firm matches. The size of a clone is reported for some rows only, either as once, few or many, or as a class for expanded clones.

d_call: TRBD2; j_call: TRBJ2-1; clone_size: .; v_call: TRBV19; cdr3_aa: CASSGLVSYNEQFF; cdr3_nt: TGTGCCAGTAGCGGACTAGTTTCCTACAATGAGCAGTTCTTC
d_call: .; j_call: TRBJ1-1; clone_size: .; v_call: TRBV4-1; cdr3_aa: CASSPWTQNTEAFF; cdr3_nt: TGCGCCAGCAGCCCCTGGACACAGAACACTGAAGCTTTCTTT
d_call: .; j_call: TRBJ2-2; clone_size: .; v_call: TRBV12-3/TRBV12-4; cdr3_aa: CASRHQSGELFF; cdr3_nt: TGTGCCAGCAGACACCAATCCGGGGAGCTGTTTTTT
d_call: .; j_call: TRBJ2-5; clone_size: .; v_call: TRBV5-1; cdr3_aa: CASSLVGVGEETQYF; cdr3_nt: TGCGCCAGCAGCTTGGTGGGAGTTGGGGAAGAGACCCAGTACTTC
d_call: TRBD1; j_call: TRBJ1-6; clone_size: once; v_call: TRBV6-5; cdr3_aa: CASSFDRGRNSPLHF; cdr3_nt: TGTGCCAGCAGCTTCGACAGGGGGCGAAATTCACCCCTCCACTTT
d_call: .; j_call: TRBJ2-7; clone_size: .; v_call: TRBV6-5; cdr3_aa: CASSYGGRGQYEQYF; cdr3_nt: TGTGCCAGCAGTTACGGGGGCAGGGGCCAATACGAGCAGTACTTC
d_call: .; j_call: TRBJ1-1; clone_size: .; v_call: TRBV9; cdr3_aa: CASSVAVNTEAFF; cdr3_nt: TGTGCCAGCAGCGTAGCAGTAAACACTGAAGCTTTCTTT
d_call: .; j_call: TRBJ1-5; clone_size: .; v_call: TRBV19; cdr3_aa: CASSAGDGYSNQPQHF; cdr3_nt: TGTGCCAGTAGTGCAGGGGACGGTTATAGCAATCAGCCCCAGCATTTT
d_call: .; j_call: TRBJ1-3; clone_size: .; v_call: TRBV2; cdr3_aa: CASRVDSLVGNTIYF; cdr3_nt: TGTGCCAGCAGAGTCGACAGCCTGGTCGGAAACACCATATATTTT
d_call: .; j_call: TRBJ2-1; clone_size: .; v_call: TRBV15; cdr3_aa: CATSGNRVPYNEQFF; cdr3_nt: TGTGCCACCAGCGGAAACAGGGTTCCCTACAATGAGCAGTTCTTC
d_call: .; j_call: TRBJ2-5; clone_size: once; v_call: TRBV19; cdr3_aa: CASNSAGAPQETQYF; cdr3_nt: TGTGCCAGTAACTCCGCGGGGGCCCCACAAGAGACCCAGTACTTC
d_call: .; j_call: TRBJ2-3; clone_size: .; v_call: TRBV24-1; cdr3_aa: CATSGGTDTQYF; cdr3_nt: TGTGCCACCAGTGGAGGAACAGATACGCAGTATTTT
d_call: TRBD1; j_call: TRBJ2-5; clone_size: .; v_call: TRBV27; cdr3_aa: CASSLSRQGQETQYF; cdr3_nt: TGTGCCAGCAGTTTGTCTCGACAGGGGCAAGAGACCCAGTACTTC
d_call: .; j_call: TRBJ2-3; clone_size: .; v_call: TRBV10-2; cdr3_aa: CASSVGAVGGDTQYF; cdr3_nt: TGCGCCAGCAGTGTTGGGGCGGTGGGAGGAGATACGCAGTATTTT
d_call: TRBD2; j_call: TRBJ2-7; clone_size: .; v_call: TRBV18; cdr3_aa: CASSLERGGREQYF; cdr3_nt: TGTGCCAGCTCCCTTGAGCGGGGGGGCCGCGAGCAGTACTTC
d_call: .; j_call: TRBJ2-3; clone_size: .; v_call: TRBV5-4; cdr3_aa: CASHGILGTDTQYF; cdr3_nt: TGTGCCAGCCACGGTATCTTGGGCACAGATACGCAGTATTTT
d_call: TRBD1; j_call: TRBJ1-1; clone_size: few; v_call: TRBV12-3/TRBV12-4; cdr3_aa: CASQGQGAGEAFF; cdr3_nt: TGTGCCAGCCAGGGCCAGGGGGCTGGTGAAGCTTTCTTT
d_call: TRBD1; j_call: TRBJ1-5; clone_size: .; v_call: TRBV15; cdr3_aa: CATSREKDRGNQPQHF; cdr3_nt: TGTGCCACCAGCCGCGAGAAGGACAGGGGCAATCAGCCCCAGCATTTT
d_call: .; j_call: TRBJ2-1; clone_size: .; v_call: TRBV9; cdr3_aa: CASSVAESNEQFF; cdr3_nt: TGTGCCAGCAGCGTAGCTGAGAGCAATGAGCAGTTCTTC
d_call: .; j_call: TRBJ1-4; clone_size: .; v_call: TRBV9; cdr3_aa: CASAPGNTNEKLFF; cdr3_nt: TGTGCCAGCGCCCCGGGAAACACTAATGAAAAACTGTTTTTT
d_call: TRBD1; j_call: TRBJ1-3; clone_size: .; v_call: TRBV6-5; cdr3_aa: CASSTGQGSGNTIYF; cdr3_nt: TGTGCCAGCAGTACCGGACAGGGCTCTGGAAACACCATATATTTT
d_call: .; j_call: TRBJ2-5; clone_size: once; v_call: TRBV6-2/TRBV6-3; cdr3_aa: CASSYGRVETQYF; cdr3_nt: TGTGCCAGCAGTTACGGCAGGGTTGAGACCCAGTACTTC
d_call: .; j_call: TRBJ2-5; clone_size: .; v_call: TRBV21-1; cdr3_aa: CASSKEVAGQETQYF; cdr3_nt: TGTGCCAGCAGCAAAGAGGTAGCGGGGCAAGAGACCCAGTACTTC
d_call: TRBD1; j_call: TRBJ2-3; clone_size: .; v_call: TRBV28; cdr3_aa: CASDRATDTQYF; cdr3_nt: TGTGCCAGCGACAGGGCCACAGATACGCAGTATTTT
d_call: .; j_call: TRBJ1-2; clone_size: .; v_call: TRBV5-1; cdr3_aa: CASSLMGGSGYTF; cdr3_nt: TGCGCCAGCAGCTTGATGGGGGGGAGTGGCTACACCTTC
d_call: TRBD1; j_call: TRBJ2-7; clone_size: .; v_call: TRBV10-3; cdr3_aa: CAIRGQGLHEQYF; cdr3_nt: TGTGCCATCAGGGGACAGGGGTTACACGAGCAGTACTTC
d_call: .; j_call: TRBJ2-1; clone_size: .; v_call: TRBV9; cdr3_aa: CASSVAVTGILSYNEQFF; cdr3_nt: TGTGCCAGCAGCGTAGCAGTCACAGGGATCCTCTCCTACAATGAGCAGTTCTTC
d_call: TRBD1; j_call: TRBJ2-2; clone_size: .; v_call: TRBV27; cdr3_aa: CASSGIGQGVTNTGELFF; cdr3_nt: TGTGCCAGCAGTGGGATTGGACAGGGAGTAACGAACACCGGGGAGCTGTTTTTT
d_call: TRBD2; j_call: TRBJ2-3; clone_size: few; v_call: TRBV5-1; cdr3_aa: CASSNSGGTDTQYF; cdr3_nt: TGCGCCAGCAGCAACAGCGGGGGCACAGATACGCAGTATTTT
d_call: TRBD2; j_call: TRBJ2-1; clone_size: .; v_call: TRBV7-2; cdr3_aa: CASSPGGGSMIYNEQFF; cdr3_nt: TGTGCCAGCAGCCCGGGAGGCGGTTCAATGATTTATAATGAGCAGTTCTTC
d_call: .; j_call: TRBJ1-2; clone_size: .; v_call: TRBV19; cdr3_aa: CASSITTGDNYGYTF; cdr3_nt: TGTGCCAGTAGTATAACGACGGGGGATAACTATGGCTACACCTTC
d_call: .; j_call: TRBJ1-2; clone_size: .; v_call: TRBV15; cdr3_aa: CATSLEVGGYTF; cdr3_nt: TGTGCCACCAGTTTAGAAGTTGGTGGCTACACCTTC
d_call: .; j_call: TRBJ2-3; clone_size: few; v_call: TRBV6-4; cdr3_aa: CASSMETTDTQYF; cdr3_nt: TGTGCCAGCAGCATGGAGACCACAGATACGCAGTATTTT
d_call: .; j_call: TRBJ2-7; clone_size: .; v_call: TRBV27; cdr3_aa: CASSLADSYEQYF; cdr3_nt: TGTGCCAGCAGTTTGGCGGACTCCTACGAGCAGTACTTC
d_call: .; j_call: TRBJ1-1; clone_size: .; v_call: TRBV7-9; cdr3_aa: CASNLGGLEAFF; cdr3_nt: TGTGCCAGCAACCTGGGGGGACTTGAAGCTTTCTTT
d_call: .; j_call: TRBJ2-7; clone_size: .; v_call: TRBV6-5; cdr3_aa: CASSSGHPREQYF; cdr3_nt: TGTGCCAGCAGTTCAGGACATCCCAGAGAGCAGTACTTC
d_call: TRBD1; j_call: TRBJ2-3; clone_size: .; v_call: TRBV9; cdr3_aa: CASSVGVGGTASTDTQYF; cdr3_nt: TGTGCCAGCAGCGTAGGGGTAGGTGGGACAGCGTCCACAGATACGCAGTATTTT
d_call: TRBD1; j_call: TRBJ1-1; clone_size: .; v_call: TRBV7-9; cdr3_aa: CASSLAQGGAFF; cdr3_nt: TGTGCCAGCAGCTTGGCCCAGGGGGGAGCTTTCTTT
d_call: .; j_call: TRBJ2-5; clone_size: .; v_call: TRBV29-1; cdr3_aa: CSANEGETQYF; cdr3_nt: TGCAGCGCGAATGAGGGAGAGACCCAGTACTTC
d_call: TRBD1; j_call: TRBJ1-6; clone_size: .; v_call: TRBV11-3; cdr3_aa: CASRRNRGSNSPLHF; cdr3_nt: TGTGCCAGCAGACGCAACAGGGGTAGTAATTCACCCCTCCACTTT
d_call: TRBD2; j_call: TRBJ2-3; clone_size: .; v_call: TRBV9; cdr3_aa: CASSVGTSDGTDTQYF; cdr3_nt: TGTGCCAGCAGCGTAGGGACTAGCGACGGCACAGATACGCAGTATTTT
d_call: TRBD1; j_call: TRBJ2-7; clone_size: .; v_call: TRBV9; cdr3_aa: CASSVGTGVSYEQYF; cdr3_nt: TGTGCCAGCAGCGTCGGGACAGGGGTTTCCTACGAGCAGTACTTC
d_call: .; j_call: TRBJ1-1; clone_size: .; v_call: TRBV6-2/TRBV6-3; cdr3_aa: CASSYSQGTEAFF; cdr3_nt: TGTGCCAGCAGTTACTCTCAGGGCACTGAAGCTTTCTTT
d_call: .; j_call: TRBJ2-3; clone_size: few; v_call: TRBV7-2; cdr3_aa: CASSLVGSQTDTQYF; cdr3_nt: TGTGCCAGCAGCTTAGTCGGGAGTCAAACAGATACGCAGTATTTT
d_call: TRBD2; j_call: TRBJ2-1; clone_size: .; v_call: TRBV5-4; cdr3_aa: CASSAMTSGVPNEQFF; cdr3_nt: TGTGCCAGCAGCGCGATGACTAGCGGGGTGCCCAATGAGCAGTTCTTC
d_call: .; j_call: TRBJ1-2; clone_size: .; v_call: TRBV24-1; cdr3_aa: CATSDTEGYTF; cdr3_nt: TGTGCCACCAGTGATACCGAGGGCTACACCTTC
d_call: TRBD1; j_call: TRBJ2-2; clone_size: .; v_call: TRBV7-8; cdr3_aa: CATRRDRGTGELFF; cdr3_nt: TGTGCCACTAGACGGGACAGGGGCACCGGGGAGCTGTTTTTT
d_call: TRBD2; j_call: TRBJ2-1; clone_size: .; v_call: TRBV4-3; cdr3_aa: CASSLYSGSDTYNEQFF; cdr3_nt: TGCGCCAGCAGCCTTTATAGCGGGAGCGACACCTACAATGAGCAGTTCTTC
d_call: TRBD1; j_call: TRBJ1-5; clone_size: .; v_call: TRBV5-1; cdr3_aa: CASSLGDRASNQPQHF; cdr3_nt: TGCGCCAGCAGCTTGGGGGACAGGGCTAGCAATCAGCCCCAGCATTTT
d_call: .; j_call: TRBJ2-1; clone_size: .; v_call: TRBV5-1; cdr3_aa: CASSLDSSYNEQFF; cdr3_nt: TGCGCCAGCAGCTTAGACAGCTCCTACAATGAGCAGTTCTTC
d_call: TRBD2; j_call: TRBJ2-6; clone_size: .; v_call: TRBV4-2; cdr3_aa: CASSQDWSSGGMAGANVLTF; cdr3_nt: TGTGCCAGCAGCCAAGATTGGTCTAGCGGGGGTATGGCTGGGGCCAACGTCCTGACTTTC
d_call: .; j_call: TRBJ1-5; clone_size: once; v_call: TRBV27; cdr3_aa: CASSEFYSNQPQHF; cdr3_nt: TGTGCCAGCTCGGAGTTCTATAGCAATCAGCCCCAGCATTTT
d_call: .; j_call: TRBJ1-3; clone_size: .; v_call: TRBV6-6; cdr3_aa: CASSPRTDVSSGNTIYF; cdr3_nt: TGTGCCAGCAGTCCAAGGACTGATGTGAGCTCTGGAAACACCATATATTTT
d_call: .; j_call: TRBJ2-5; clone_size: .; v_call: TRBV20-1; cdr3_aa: CSASSGRGGETQYF; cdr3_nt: TGCAGTGCTAGTTCGGGCAGGGGTGGTGAGACCCAGTACTTC
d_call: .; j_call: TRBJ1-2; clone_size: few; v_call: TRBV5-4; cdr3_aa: CASSSAGAGGYTF; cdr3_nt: TGTGCCAGCAGCTCCGCAGGGGCTGGGGGCTACACCTTC
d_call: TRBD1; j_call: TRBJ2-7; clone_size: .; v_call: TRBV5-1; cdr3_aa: CASSYGQGGGGEQYF; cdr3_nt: TGCGCCAGCAGCTACGGACAGGGGGGAGGCGGCGAGCAGTACTTC
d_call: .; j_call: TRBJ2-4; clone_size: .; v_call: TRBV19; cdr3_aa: CATQGFPVTKNIQYF; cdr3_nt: TGTGCCACCCAGGGGTTCCCAGTGACAAAAAACATTCAGTACTTC
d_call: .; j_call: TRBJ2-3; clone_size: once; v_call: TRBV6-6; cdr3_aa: CASSPVADTQYF; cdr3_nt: TGTGCCAGCAGCCCCGTAGCAGATACGCAGTATTTT
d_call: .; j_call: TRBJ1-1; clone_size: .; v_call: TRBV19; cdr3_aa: CASSIGGARTEAFF; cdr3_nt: TGTGCCAGTAGTATTGGGGGGGCCCGGACTGAAGCTTTCTTT